This TCR beta chain emerged from a study of tumor-infiltrating lymphocytes in primary liver carcinoma (dated by TCRdb to about 2017). Broadly, across the study: Between late 2015 and early 2016, a handful of patients in China with histopathologically diagnosed primary liver carcinoma had surgical resection. Each sample produced roughly 3.5 to 8 million productive TCRbeta reads, and read depth showed no significant difference between tissue types. TCRbeta repertoire sequencing, expression microarrays and whole-exome sequencing were combined in the study across five regions of each liver tumor, with adjacent normal tissue and blood also included. The tumors of the five patients were staged as T1-T3 N0M0, with maximum diameters ranging from roughly 4.2 to 11 cm. A total of about 35 specimens from 5 patients, comprising approximately 25 tumor regions, 5 adjacent noncancerous liver tissues and 5 peripheral blood samples, were covered by TCRbeta repertoire sequencing. The five patients, three men and two women aged 30 to 69 years, had hepatocellular carcinoma (four) or combined HCC and intrahepatic cholangiocarcinoma (one). Technical replicate repertoires showed high reproducibility, with mean shared-clone rates roughly 0.88 and correlation coefficients above 0.95. The study at large found these results: The top 250 clones accounted for a significantly greater share of the repertoire in tumors than in blood (p = 0.039). Only the TCR beta chain was sequenced, which likely underestimates true repertoire diversity because unpaired alpha chains were not captured. Since the samples were bulk and unsorted, there was no way to compare CD4+ and CD8+ T cell repertoires. Repertoire overlap was found to be higher between tumor regions (mean around 36%) than between tumor-adjacent (about 17%) or tumor-blood (14%) pairs, consistent with antigen-driven expansion. With just four to six patients in the study, the authors point out that the findings should be validated in a larger study.

The CDR3 spans 15 residues, from the cysteine through the phenylalanine. Left in the record is the CDR3 DNA by itself, 45 bases read in frame from the first base. CDR1 and CDR2 are drawn from the germline V gene: MDHEN, SYDVKM. After removal of 6 bases from V and 2 bases from J, the junction retains 3 bases not matched to a gene. TRIzol reagent was used to extract blood RNA from unsorted whole blood, while the DNeasy Blood & Tissue kit provided the germline DNA. Chronic HBV infection was present in the patients, and the patients were treatment-naive at sampling. Before surgery, four milliliters of peripheral blood were collected into K2EDTA tubes. In this sample, this clonotype turned up once. The antigen this receptor binds is unknown. Base qualities are not recorded, but no much larger clone differs from it by a single base. One read provides weak support. Using a constant-region primer and ProtoScript II reverse transcriptase, TCRbeta-specific cDNA was reverse-transcribed from about 0.45 ug total RNA. The TCRbeta libraries were prepared through three rounds of nested multiplex PCR following a slightly modified ARM-PCR procedure. The first two PCR rounds used multiplex TRBV1-TRBV30 forward primers with a Cbeta reverse primer, each for about 10 cycles. A final 25-cycle PCR with Deep VentR polymerase added sample barcodes and Illumina adapters. Before sequencing, amplicons of 200-500 bp were purified from gel using a QIAquick gel extraction kit. An Illumina HiSeq 2500 was used to sequence the TCRbeta amplicons, generating 250-bp paired-end reads. Per the original workflow: To recover full CDR3 sequences, reads were quality-trimmed using Trimmomatic v0.33 and paired reads were then merged using FLASH v1.2.11. V, D and J germline segments were assigned to the rearranged TCRbeta sequences by MiGEC v1.2.1b. Clonotype statistics and Shannon-Wiener diversity indices were calculated with VDJtools v1.0.0. Except for diversity analysis, only the 250 most abundant clonotypes of each sample were used in subsequent analyses to reduce sampling bias. In TCRdb, the public reads were trimmed at Q25 with fastp and aligned with MiXCR, with productive beta chains retained. Here each entry gathers all rows of one CDR3 protein and keeps the most common genes and DNA. TCRdb's processing, not the study's, gives the V and J calls here. The sample has almost 200,000 distinct CDR3 sequences on record, 65% of them singletons. Clones ranked in the top ten supply 7% to 8.5% of the sample.

The V and J segments used are TRBV28 and TRBJ2-7, and TRBD2 matches 14 of the central bases. Source material: peripheral blood. The sequence was obtained from a woman in her sixties with primary liver carcinoma and hepatitis B virus infection. The CDR3 protein is CASRRTSGRTYEQYF. Here is the DNA: TGTGCCAGCAGGCGGACTAGCGGGAGGACCTACGAGCAGTACTTC.